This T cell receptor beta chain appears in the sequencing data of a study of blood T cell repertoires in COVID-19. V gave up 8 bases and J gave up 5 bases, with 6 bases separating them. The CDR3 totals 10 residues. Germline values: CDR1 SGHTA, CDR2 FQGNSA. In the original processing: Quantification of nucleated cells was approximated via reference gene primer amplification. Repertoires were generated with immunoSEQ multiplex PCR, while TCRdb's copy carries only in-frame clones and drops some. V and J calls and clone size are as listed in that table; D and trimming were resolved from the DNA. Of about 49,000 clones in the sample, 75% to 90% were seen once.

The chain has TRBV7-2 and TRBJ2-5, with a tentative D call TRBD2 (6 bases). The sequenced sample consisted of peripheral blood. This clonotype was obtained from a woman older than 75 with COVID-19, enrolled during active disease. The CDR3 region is CASGRETQYF. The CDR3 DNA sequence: TGTGCCAGCGGGAGGGAGACCCAGTACTTC. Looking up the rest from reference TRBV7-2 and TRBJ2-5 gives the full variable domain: GAGVSQSPSNKVTEKGKDVELRCDPISGHTALYWYRQSLGQGLEFLIYFQGNSAPDKSGLPSDRFSAERTGGSVSTLTIQRTQQEDSAVYLCASGRETQYFGPGTRLLVL.